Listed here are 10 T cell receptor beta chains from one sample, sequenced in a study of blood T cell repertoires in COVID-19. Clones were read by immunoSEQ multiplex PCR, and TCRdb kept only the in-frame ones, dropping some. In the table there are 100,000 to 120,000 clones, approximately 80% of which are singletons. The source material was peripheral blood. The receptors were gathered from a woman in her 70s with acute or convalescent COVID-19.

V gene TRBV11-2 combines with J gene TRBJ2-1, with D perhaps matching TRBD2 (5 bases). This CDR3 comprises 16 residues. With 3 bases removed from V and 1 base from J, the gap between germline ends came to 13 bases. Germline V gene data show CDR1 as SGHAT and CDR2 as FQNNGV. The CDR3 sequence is CASSLLGRASYNEQFF. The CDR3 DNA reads TGTGCCAGCAGCTTGTTAGGGCGGGCGTCCTACAATGAGCAGTTCTTC. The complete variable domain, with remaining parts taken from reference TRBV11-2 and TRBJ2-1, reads EAGVAQSPRYKIIEKRQSVAFWCNPISGHATLYWYQQILGQGPKLLIQFQNNGVVDDSQLPKDRFSAERLKGVDSTLKIQPAKLEDSAVYLCASSLLGRASYNEQFFGPGTRLTVL.

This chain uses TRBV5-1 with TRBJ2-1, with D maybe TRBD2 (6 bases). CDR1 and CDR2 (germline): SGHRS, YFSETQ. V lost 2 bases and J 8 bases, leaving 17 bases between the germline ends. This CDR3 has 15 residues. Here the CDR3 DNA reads TGCGCCAGCAGCTTCAACCAACCTAGCGTAGATGAGCAGTTCTTC. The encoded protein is CASSFNQPSVDEQFF. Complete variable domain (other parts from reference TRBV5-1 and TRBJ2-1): KAGVTQTPRYLIKTRGQQVTLSCSPISGHRSVSWYQQTPGQGLQFLFEYFSETQRNKGNFPGRFSGRQFSNSRSEMNVSTLELGDSALYLCASSFNQPSVDEQFFGPGTRLTVL.

The CDR3 sequence: CASSSPGVAGNTIYF. The CDR3 DNA is TGTGCCAGTAGTTCCCCAGGGGTCGCTGGAAACACCATATATTTT. The chain has TRBV19 and TRBJ1-3, with D possibly matching TRBD1 (6 bases). The V gene lost 5 bases and the J gene lost 2 bases, with 13 bases spanning the gap. CDR3 length: 15 residues. Germline V gene sequence: CDR1 LNHDA, CDR2 SQIVND (reference sequence). Looking up the rest from reference TRBV19 and TRBJ1-3 gives the full variable domain: DGGITQSPKYLFRKEGQNVTLSCEQNLNHDAMYWYRQDPGQGLRLIYYSQIVNDFQKGDIAEGYSVSREKKESFPLTVTSAQKNPTAFYLCASSSPGVAGNTIYFGEGSWLTVV.

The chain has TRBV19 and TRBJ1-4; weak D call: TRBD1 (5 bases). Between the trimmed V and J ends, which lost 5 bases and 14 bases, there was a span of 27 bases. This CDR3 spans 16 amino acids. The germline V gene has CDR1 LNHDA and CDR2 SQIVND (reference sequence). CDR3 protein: CASSPGGTARPPYLFF. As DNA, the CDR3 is TGTGCCAGTAGTCCGGGGGGGACGGCTCGACCACCTTACCTGTTTTTT.

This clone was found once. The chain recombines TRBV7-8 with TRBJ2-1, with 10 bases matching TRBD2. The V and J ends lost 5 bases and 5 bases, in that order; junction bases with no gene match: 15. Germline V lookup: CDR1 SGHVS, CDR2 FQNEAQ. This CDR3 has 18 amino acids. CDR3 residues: CASSGLAGGPRLNNEQFF. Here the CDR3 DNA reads TGTGCCAGCAGCGGATTAGCGGGGGGCCCCCGACTAAACAATGAGCAGTTCTTC.

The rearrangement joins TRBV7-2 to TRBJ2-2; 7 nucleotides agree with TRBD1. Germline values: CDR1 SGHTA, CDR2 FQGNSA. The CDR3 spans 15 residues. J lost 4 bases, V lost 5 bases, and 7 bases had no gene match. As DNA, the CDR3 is TGTGCCAGCAGCCGGGAACAGGGGAGCACCGGGGAGCTGTTTTTT. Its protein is CASSREQGSTGELFF.

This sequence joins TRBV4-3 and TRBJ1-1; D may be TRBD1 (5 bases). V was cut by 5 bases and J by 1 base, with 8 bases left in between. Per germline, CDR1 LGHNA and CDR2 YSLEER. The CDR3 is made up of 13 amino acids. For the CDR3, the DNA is TGCGCCAGCAGCACGACAGAGAACACTGAAGCTTTCTTT. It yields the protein CASSTTENTEAFF.

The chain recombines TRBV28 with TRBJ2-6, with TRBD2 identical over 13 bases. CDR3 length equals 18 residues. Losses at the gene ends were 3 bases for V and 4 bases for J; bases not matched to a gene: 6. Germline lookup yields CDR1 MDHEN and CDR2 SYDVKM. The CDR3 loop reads CASSLLGLAGAGANVLTF. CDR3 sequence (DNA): TGTGCCAGCAGTTTGTTAGGACTAGCGGGAGCCGGGGCCAACGTCCTGACTTTC.

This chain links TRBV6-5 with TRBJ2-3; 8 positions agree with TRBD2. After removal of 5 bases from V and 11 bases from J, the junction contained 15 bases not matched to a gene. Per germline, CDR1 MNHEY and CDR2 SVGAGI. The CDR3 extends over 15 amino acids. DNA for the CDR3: TGTGCCAGCAGTCGTTCGGTCGGGGGGGCCTCTCTGCAGTATTTT. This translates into CASSRSVGGASLQYF.

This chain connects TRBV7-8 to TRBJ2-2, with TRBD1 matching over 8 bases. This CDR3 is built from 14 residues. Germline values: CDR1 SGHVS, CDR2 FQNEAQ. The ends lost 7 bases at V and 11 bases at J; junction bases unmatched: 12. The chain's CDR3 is CASTLNQGAPELFF. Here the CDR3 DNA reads TGTGCCAGCACCCTTAACCAGGGGGCCCCTGAGCTGTTTTTT.